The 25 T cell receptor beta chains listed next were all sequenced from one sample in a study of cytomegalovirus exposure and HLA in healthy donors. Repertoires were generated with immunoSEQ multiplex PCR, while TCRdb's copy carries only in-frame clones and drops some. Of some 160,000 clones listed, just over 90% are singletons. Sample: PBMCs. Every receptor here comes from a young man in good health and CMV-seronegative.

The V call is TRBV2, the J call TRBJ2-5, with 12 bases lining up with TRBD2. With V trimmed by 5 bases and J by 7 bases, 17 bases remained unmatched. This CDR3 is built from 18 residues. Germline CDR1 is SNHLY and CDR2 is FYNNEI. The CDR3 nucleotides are TGTGCCAGCAGTTCACTCGGACTAGCGGGGCCCGAACACGGGACCCAGTACTTC. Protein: CASSSLGLAGPEHGTQYF. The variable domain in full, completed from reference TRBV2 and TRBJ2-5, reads EPEVTQTPSHQVTQMGQEVILRCVPISNHLYFYWYRQILGQKVEFLVSFYNNEISEKSEIFDDQFSVERPDGSNFTLKIRSTKLEDSAMYFCASSSLGLAGPEHGTQYFGPGTRLLVL.

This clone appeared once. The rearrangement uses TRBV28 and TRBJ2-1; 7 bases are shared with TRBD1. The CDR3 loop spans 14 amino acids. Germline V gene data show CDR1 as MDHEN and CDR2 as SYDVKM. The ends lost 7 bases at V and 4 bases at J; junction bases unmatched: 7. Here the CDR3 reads CASTTDRIYNEQFF. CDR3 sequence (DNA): TGTGCCAGCACCACGGACAGGATATACAATGAGCAGTTCTTC.

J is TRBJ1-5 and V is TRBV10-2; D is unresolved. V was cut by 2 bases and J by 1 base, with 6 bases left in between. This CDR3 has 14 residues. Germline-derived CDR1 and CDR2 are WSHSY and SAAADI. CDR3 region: CASSERESNQPQHF. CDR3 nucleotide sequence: TGCGCCAGCAGTGAGAGGGAGAGCAATCAGCCCCAGCATTTT.

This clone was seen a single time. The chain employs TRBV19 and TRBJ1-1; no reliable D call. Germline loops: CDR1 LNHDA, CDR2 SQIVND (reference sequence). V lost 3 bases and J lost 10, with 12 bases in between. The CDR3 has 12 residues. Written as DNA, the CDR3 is TGTGCCAGTAGTATCATCGGTGTCGGAGCTTTCTTT. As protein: CASSIIGVGAFF.

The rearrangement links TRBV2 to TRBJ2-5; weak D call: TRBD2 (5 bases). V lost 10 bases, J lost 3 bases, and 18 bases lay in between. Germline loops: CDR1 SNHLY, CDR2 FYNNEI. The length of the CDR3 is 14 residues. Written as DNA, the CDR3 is TGTGCCATCGATATAGTGGGAGCTAAAGAGACCCAGTACTTC. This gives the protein CAIDIVGAKETQYF. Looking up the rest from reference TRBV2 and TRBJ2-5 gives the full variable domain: EPEVTQTPSHQVTQMGQEVILRCVPISNHLYFYWYRQILGQKVEFLVSFYNNEISEKSEIFDDQFSVERPDGSNFTLKIRSTKLEDSAMYFCAIDIVGAKETQYFGPGTRLLVL.

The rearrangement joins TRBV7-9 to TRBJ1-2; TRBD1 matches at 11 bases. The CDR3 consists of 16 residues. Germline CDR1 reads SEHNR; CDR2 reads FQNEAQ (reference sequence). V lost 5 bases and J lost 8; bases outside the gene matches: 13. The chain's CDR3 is CASSRSSGQGALGYTF. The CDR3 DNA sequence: TGTGCCAGCAGCCGGTCCTCCGGACAGGGGGCTTTGGGCTACACCTTC.

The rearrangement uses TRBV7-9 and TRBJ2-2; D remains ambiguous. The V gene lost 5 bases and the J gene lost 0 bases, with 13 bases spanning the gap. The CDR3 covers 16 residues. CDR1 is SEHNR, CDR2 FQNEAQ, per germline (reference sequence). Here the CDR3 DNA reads TGTGCCAGCAGCCCCGTAGGAGAGCCGAACACCGGGGAGCTGTTTTTT. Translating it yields CASSPVGEPNTGELFF.

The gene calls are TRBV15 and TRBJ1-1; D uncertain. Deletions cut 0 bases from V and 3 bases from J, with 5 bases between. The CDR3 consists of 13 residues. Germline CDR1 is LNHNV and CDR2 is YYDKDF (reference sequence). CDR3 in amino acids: CATSRDSYTEAFF. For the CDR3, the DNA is TGTGCCACCAGCAGAGATTCGTACACTGAAGCTTTCTTT.

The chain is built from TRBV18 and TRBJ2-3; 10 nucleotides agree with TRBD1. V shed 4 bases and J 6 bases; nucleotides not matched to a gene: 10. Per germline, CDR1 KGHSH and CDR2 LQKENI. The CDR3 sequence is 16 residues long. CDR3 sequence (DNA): TGTGCCAGCTCACGAGTAGGGACAGGGGTCCGCGATACGCAGTATTTT. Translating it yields CASSRVGTGVRDTQYF. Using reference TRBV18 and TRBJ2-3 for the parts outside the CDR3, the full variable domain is NAGVMQNPRHLVRRRGQEARLRCSPMKGHSHVYWYRQLPEEGLKFMVYLQKENIIDESGMPKERFSAEFPKEGPSILRIQQVVRGDSAAYFCASSRVGTGVRDTQYFGPGTRLTVL.

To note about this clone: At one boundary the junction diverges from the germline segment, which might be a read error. CDR3 nucleotide sequence: TGTGCCAGCAGCGACGGGAGGGGCCATAATTCACCCCTTCACTTT. Protein sequence: CASSDGRGHNSPLHF. The chain combines TRBV5-4 with TRBJ1-6; D might be TRBD1 (5 bases). The length of the CDR3 is 15 residues. The V gene's germline CDR1 is SGHNT and CDR2 YYREEE (reference sequence).

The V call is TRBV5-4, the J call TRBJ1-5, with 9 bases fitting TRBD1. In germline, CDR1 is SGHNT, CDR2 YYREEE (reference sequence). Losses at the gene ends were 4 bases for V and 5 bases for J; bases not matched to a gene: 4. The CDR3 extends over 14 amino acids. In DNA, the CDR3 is TGTGCCAGCAGCCGACAGGGGGGGGATCAGCCCCAGCATTTT. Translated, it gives CASSRQGGDQPQHF.

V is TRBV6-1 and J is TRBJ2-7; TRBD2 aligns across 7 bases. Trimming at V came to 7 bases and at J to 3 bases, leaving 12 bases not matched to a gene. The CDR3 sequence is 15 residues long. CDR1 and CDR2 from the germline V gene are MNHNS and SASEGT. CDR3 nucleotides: TGTGCCAGCAATCCCGACGGGGGGAGATACTACGAGCAGTACTTC. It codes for CASNPDGGRYYEQYF.

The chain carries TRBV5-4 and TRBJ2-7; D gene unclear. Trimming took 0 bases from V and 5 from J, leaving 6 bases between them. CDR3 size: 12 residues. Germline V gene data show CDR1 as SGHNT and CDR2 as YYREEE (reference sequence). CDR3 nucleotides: TGTGCCAGCAGCTTGGGGTCGGACGAGCAGTACTTC. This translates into CASSLGSDEQYF.

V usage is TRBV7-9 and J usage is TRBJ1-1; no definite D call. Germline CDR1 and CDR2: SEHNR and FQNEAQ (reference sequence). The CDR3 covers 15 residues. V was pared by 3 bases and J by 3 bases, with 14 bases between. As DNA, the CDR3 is TGTGCCAGCAGCTTTAACGCCGTGCCAGACACTGAAGCTTTCTTT. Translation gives CASSFNAVPDTEAFF.

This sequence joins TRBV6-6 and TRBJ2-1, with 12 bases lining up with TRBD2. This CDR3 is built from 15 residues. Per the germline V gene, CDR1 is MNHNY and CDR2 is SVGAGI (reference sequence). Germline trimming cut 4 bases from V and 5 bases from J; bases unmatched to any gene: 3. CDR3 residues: CASSSRTSGNNEQFF. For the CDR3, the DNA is TGTGCCAGCAGTTCTAGGACTAGCGGGAACAATGAGCAGTTCTTC.

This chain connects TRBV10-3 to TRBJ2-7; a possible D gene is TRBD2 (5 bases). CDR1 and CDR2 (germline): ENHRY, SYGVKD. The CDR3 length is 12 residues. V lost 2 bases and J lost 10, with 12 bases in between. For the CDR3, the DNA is TGTGCCATCAGTGAGAATGAGGGCCTCCAGTACGTC. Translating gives CAISENEGLQYV.

CDR3 coding DNA: TGTGCCAGCAGTTACCTTGACAGAAACTATGGCTACACCTTC. Amino acid sequence: CASSYLDRNYGYTF. V is TRBV6-5 and J is TRBJ1-2, with a possible D match to TRBD1 (5 bases). In germline, CDR1 is MNHEY, CDR2 SVGAGI. The CDR3 spans 14 residues. Trimming removed 2 bases from V and 2 bases from J, with 9 bases in between.

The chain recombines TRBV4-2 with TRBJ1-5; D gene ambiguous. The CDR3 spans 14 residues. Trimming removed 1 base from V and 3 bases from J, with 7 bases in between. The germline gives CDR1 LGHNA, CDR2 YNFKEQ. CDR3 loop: CASSQAGVNQPQHF. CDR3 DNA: TGTGCCAGCAGCCAAGCCGGGGTCAATCAGCCCCAGCATTTT.

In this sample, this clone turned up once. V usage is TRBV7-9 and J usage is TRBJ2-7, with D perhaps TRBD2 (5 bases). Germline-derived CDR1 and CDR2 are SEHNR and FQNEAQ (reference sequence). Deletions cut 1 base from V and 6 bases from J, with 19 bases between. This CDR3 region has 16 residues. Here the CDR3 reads CASSLEIESPSCEQYF. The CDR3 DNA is TGTGCCAGCAGCTTAGAAATAGAATCCCCTAGCTGCGAGCAGTACTTC.

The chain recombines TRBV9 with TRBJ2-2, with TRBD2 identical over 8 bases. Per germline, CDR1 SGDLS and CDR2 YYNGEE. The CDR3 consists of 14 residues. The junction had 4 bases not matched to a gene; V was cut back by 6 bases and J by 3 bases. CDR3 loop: CASTAGDYTGELFF. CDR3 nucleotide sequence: TGTGCCAGCACAGCGGGAGATTACACCGGGGAGCTGTTTTTT. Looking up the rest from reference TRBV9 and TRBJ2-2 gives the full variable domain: DSGVTQTPKHLITATGQRVTLRCSPRSGDLSVYWYQQSLDQGLQFLIQYYNGEERAKGNILERFSAQQFPDLHSELNLSSLELGDSALYFCASTAGDYTGELFFGEGSRLTVL.

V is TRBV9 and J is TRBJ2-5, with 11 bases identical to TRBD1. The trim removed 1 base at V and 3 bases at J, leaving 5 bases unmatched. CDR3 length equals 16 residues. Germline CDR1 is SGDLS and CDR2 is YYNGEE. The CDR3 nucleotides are TGTGCCAGCAGCGTAAGGCGGGACAGGGGGAAAGAGACCCAGTACTTC. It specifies CASSVRRDRGKETQYF.

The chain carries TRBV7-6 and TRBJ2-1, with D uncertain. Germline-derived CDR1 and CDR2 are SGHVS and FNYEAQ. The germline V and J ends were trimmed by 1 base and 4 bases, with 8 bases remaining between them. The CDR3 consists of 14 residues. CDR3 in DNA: TGTGCCAGCAGCTTAGATGCGCGGTACAATGAGCAGTTCTTC. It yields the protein CASSLDARYNEQFF. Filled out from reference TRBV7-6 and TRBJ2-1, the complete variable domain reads GAGVSQSPRYKVTKRGQDVALRCDPISGHVSLYWYRQALGQGPEFLTYFNYEAQQDKSGLPNDRFSAERPEGSISTLTIQRTEQRDSAMYRCASSLDARYNEQFFGPGTRLTVL.

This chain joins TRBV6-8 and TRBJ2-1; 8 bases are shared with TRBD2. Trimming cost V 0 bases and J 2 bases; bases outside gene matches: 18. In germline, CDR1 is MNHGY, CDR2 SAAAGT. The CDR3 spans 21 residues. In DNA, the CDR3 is TGTGCCAGCAGTTACTCATGTACCGGGACTAGGTGTTTGGAACCCTACAATGAGCAGTTCTTC. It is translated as CASSYSCTGTRCLEPYNEQFF.

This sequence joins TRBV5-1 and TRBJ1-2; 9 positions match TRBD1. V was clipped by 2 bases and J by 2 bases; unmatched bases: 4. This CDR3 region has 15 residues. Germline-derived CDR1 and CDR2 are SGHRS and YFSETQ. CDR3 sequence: CASSLPGQGNYGYTF. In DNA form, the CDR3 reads TGCGCCAGCAGCTTACCGGGACAGGGAAACTATGGCTACACCTTC. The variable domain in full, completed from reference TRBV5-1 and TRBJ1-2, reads KAGVTQTPRYLIKTRGQQVTLSCSPISGHRSVSWYQQTPGQGLQFLFEYFSETQRNKGNFPGRFSGRQFSNSRSEMNVSTLELGDSALYLCASSLPGQGNYGYTFGSGTRLTVV.

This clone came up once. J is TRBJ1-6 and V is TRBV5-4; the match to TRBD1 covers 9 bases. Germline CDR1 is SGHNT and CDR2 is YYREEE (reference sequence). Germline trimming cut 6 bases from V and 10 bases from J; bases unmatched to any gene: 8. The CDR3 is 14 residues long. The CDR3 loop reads CASNTQGAGSPLHF. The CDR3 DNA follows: TGTGCCAGCAACACACAGGGGGCTGGCTCACCCCTCCACTTT.